Each of the 6 T cell receptor beta chains below was sequenced from the same sample in a study of early T cells in non-severe SARS-CoV-2 infection. TCRdb ran MiXCR on the 5' RACE reads and lists one entry per CDR3 protein. The repertoire holds some 76,000 distinct CDR3 sequences, with around 15% as singletons. Material for sequencing was whole blood. All receptors derive from an adult who was a healthcare worker with PCR-confirmed SARS-CoV-2 infection or an uninfected control (not recorded which).

This clonotype has a count of ten or more. CDR3 bases: TGTGCCAGTTTCCGGCGGGAAAAACGGAATGAGCAGTTCTTC. It codes for CASFRREKRNEQFF. The chain is built from TRBV6-2 or TRBV6-3 and TRBJ2-1, with D possibly matching TRBD2 (6 bases). The CDR3 consists of 14 residues. Germline lookup yields CDR1 MNHEY and CDR2 SVGEGT. V lost 9 bases and J lost 7, with 19 bases in between.

The sample holds a few counts of this clonotype. A read error may produce the germline difference seen at one junction end. The chain combines TRBV6-1 with TRBJ2-3, with D perhaps being TRBD1 or TRBD2 (5 bases each). The CDR3 covers 17 residues. Looked up from germline, CDR1 is MNHNS and CDR2 is SASEGT. CDR3 nucleotide sequence: TGTGCCAGCAGTGAAAGGGCAGGACCTCTAGCACAGGATATGCAGTATTTT. Translation: CASSERAGPLAQDMQYF.

In its sample, this clonotype was seen many times. The chain joins TRBV28 to TRBJ2-5, with 9 bases fitting TRBD1. The CDR3 length is 17 residues. With V trimmed by 6 bases and J by 3 bases, 14 bases remained unmatched. Germline-derived CDR1 and CDR2 are MDHEN and SYDVKM. The chain's CDR3 is CASSTFSRTGGKETQYF. CDR3 bases: TGTGCCAGCAGCACTTTCAGCCGTACAGGGGGCAAAGAGACCCAGTACTTC.

This clonotype showed up just a few times. This chain links TRBV9 with TRBJ2-7; 7 nucleotides match TRBD1. The trim removed 2 bases at V and 2 bases at J, leaving 7 bases unmatched. This CDR3 is 15 amino acids long. Germline V gives CDR1 SGDLS, CDR2 YYNGEE. CDR3 coding DNA: TGTGCCAGCAGCGTGGCACAGGGGTATGCCTACGAGCAGTACTTC. It translates to CASSVAQGYAYEQYF. Full variable domain (remainder filled in from reference TRBV9 and TRBJ2-7): DSGVTQTPKHLITATGQRVTLRCSPRSGDLSVYWYQQSLDQGLQFLIQYYNGEERAKGNILERFSAQQFPDLHSELNLSSLELGDSALYFCASSVAQGYAYEQYFGPGTRLTVT.

The rearrangement uses TRBV7-9 and TRBJ1-5, with D maybe TRBD1 (5 bases). The V gene lost 5 bases and the J gene lost 0 bases, with 14 bases spanning the gap. The CDR3 consists of 16 residues. Germline lookup yields CDR1 SEHNR and CDR2 FQNEAQ (reference sequence). The CDR3 sequence: CASSPGTAYSNQPQHF. CDR3 sequence (DNA): TGTGCCAGCAGCCCCGGGACGGCATATAGCAATCAGCCCCAGCATTTT.

This chain links TRBV29-1 with TRBJ1-2; no definite D call. Germline V gene data show CDR1 as SQVTM and CDR2 as ANQGSEA. The CDR3 totals 12 residues. Trimming removed 7 bases from V and 3 bases from J, with 12 bases in between. Written as DNA, the CDR3 is TGCAGCGGGCGGGCCGGGCACTATGGCTACACCTTC. The encoded protein is CSGRAGHYGYTF. Full variable domain (missing parts from reference TRBV29-1 and TRBJ1-2): SAVISQKPSRDICQRGTSLTIQCQVDSQVTMMFWYRQQPGQSLTLIATANQGSEATYESGFVIDKFPISRPNLTFSTLTVSNMSPEDSSIYLCSGRAGHYGYTFGSGTRLTVV.